The rows below give T cell receptor beta chains drawn from one sample of a study of post-analysis software for immune sequencing data. MiXCR, run by TCRdb on the PCR reads, gives a single entry per CDR3 protein. This repertoire shows about 770,000 distinct CDR3 sequences, under 60% found once; its top ten account for 4.9%. The specimen sequenced was blood. Receptors originate from a girl aged 5 to 17 with multiple sclerosis. CDR3s include the opening cysteine and the closing phenylalanine or tryptophan. D genes are given only for firm matches. Expanded clones get a size class; other rows say once, few or many, or leave the size out.

V gene: TRBV7-9
J gene: TRBJ1-1
D gene: NA
clone size: NA
CDR3 protein: CASSKTPNEAFF
CDR3 DNA: TGTGCCAGCAGCAAGACACCGAATGAAGCTTTCTTT

V gene: TRBV15
J gene: TRBJ2-1
D gene: TRBD2
clone size: NA
CDR3 protein: CATSGPTSGRENYNEQFF
CDR3 DNA: TGTGCCACCAGCGGCCCGACTAGCGGGAGGGAAAACTACAATGAGCAGTTCTTC

V gene: TRBV14
J gene: TRBJ1-1
D gene: NA
clone size: NA
CDR3 protein: CASSQDQGVVNTEAFF
CDR3 DNA: TGTGCCAGCAGCCAAGACCAGGGAGTGGTGAACACTGAAGCTTTCTTT

V gene: TRBV29-1
J gene: TRBJ2-3
D gene: NA
clone size: NA
CDR3 protein: CSVEPRQADTQYF
CDR3 DNA: TGCAGCGTTGAACCCCGACAGGCAGATACGCAGTATTTT

V gene: TRBV24-1
J gene: TRBJ2-7
D gene: NA
clone size: few
CDR3 protein: CATSDPRASYEQYF
CDR3 DNA: TGTGCCACCAGTGACCCCCGGGCATCCTACGAGCAGTACTTC

V gene: TRBV7-9
J gene: TRBJ2-3
D gene: NA
clone size: few
CDR3 protein: CAVERDTQYF
CDR3 DNA: TGTGCCGTGGAGCGGGATACGCAGTATTTT

V gene: TRBV20-1
J gene: TRBJ1-2
D gene: TRBD1
clone size: NA
CDR3 protein: CSAVRDRAEGYTF
CDR3 DNA: TGCAGTGCAGTTCGGGACAGAGCTGAAGGCTACACCTTC

V gene: TRBV7-3
J gene: TRBJ1-5
D gene: NA
clone size: few
CDR3 protein: CASSLQPGQPQHF
CDR3 DNA: TGTGCCAGCAGCTTACAACCCGGTCAGCCCCAGCATTTT

V gene: TRBV6-8
J gene: TRBJ1-1
D gene: TRBD1
clone size: NA
CDR3 protein: CASNDWDRLNTEAFF
CDR3 DNA: TGTGCCAGCAACGATTGGGACAGATTGAACACTGAAGCTTTCTTT

V gene: TRBV5-1
J gene: TRBJ1-4
D gene: NA
clone size: NA
CDR3 protein: CASSSVGTNEKLFF
CDR3 DNA: TGCGCCAGCAGCTCTGTTGGGACTAATGAAAAACTGTTTTTT

V gene: TRBV20-1
J gene: TRBJ2-3
D gene: NA
clone size: NA
CDR3 protein: CSARVPGGADTQYF
CDR3 DNA: TGCAGTGCTAGAGTCCCTGGAGGTGCAGATACGCAGTATTTT

V gene: TRBV4-3
J gene: TRBJ2-7
D gene: NA
clone size: NA
CDR3 protein: CASSQTTSGHTDEQYF
CDR3 DNA: TGCGCCAGCAGCCAGACAACGTCAGGACACACAGACGAGCAGTACTTC

V gene: TRBV6-5
J gene: TRBJ2-5
D gene: NA
clone size: NA
CDR3 protein: CASSYTETQYF
CDR3 DNA: TGTGCCAGCAGTTATACAGAGACCCAGTACTTC

V gene: TRBV27
J gene: TRBJ2-7
D gene: NA
clone size: NA
CDR3 protein: CASSFTSTYEQYF
CDR3 DNA: TGTGCCAGCAGTTTTACGAGTACCTACGAGCAGTACTTC

V gene: TRBV4-1
J gene: TRBJ2-7
D gene: NA
clone size: NA
CDR3 protein: CASSQDPLRGEQYF
CDR3 DNA: TGCGCCAGCAGCCAAGATCCCCTCCGGGGCGAGCAGTACTTC

V gene: TRBV29-1
J gene: TRBJ2-1
D gene: TRBD2
clone size: NA
CDR3 protein: CSVVGLAINEQFF
CDR3 DNA: TGCAGCGTGGTCGGACTAGCGATAAATGAGCAGTTCTTC

V gene: TRBV29-1
J gene: TRBJ2-1
D gene: TRBD2
clone size: few
CDR3 protein: CSVRADLSGSSYNEQFF
CDR3 DNA: TGCAGCGTCCGTGCGGACCTTAGCGGGAGCTCCTACAATGAGCAGTTCTTC

V gene: TRBV27
J gene: TRBJ2-7
D gene: NA
clone size: NA
CDR3 protein: CASSFLRGDSSYEQYF
CDR3 DNA: TGTGCCAGCAGTTTCCTCAGGGGGGATAGCTCCTACGAGCAGTACTTC

V gene: TRBV29-1
J gene: TRBJ2-1
D gene: TRBD2
clone size: NA
CDR3 protein: CSVSPSGGYNEQFF
CDR3 DNA: TGCAGCGTTAGCCCCAGCGGGGGGTACAATGAGCAGTTCTTC

V gene: TRBV6-5
J gene: TRBJ2-1
D gene: TRBD2
clone size: NA
CDR3 protein: CASSHFMGGGNEQFF
CDR3 DNA: TGTGCCAGCAGTCATTTTATGGGGGGGGGCAATGAGCAGTTCTTC

V gene: TRBV12-3/TRBV12-4
J gene: TRBJ1-2
D gene: TRBD1
clone size: NA
CDR3 protein: CASLDRGDGYTF
CDR3 DNA: TGTGCCAGCCTCGACAGGGGTGATGGCTACACCTTC

V gene: TRBV5-1
J gene: TRBJ2-7
D gene: NA
clone size: NA
CDR3 protein: CASSVIEQYF
CDR3 DNA: TGCGCCAGCAGCGTGATCGAGCAGTACTTC

V gene: TRBV12-3/TRBV12-4
J gene: TRBJ2-7
D gene: TRBD1
clone size: NA
CDR3 protein: CASSLRDRDHEQYF
CDR3 DNA: TGTGCCAGCAGTTTAAGAGACAGGGACCACGAGCAGTACTTC

V gene: TRBV4-1
J gene: TRBJ1-2
D gene: NA
clone size: few
CDR3 protein: CASSQDSDRLYGYTF
CDR3 DNA: TGCGCCAGCAGCCAAGATTCGGACCGCCTCTATGGCTACACCTTC

V gene: TRBV20-1
J gene: TRBJ1-4
D gene: NA
clone size: few
CDR3 protein: CSAYRHEKLFF
CDR3 DNA: TGCAGTGCGTATCGGCATGAAAAACTGTTTTTT

V gene: TRBV11-3
J gene: TRBJ2-5
D gene: NA
clone size: few
CDR3 protein: CASSLGMETQYF
CDR3 DNA: TGTGCCAGCAGCTTGGGGATGGAGACCCAGTACTTC

V gene: TRBV4-3
J gene: TRBJ2-3
D gene: TRBD2
clone size: NA
CDR3 protein: CASSQDLAGEYSDTQYF
CDR3 DNA: TGCGCCAGCAGCCAAGATCTAGCGGGAGAGTACTCAGATACGCAGTATTTT

V gene: TRBV7-3
J gene: TRBJ2-1
D gene: NA
clone size: once
CDR3 protein: CASSQQGLGGGSYNEQFF
CDR3 DNA: TGTGCCAGCAGCCAACAGGGTTTGGGAGGGGGCTCCTACAATGAGCAGTTCTTC

V gene: TRBV12-3/TRBV12-4
J gene: TRBJ2-1
D gene: TRBD2
clone size: few
CDR3 protein: CASMWGGPYNEQFF
CDR3 DNA: TGTGCCAGCATGTGGGGAGGGCCCTACAATGAGCAGTTCTTC

V gene: TRBV7-2
J gene: TRBJ2-1
D gene: TRBD2
clone size: many
CDR3 protein: CASSFKRESSEQFF
CDR3 DNA: TGTGCCAGCAGTTTTAAGCGGGAGTCGAGTGAGCAGTTCTTC

V gene: TRBV3-1
J gene: TRBJ1-6
D gene: NA
clone size: few
CDR3 protein: CASSQIPLAPLHF
CDR3 DNA: TGTGCCAGCAGCCAAATCCCCTTGGCGCCTCTCCACTTT

V gene: TRBV7-9
J gene: TRBJ2-2
D gene: TRBD2
clone size: NA
CDR3 protein: CASSTRTSGVNTGELFF
CDR3 DNA: TGTGCCAGCAGCACAAGGACTAGCGGGGTTAACACCGGGGAGCTGTTTTTT

V gene: TRBV28
J gene: TRBJ2-3
D gene: TRBD1
clone size: NA
CDR3 protein: CASLTTGGFGRTDTQYF
CDR3 DNA: TGTGCCAGCTTAACCACAGGGGGCTTTGGTCGCACAGATACGCAGTATTTT

V gene: TRBV5-5
J gene: TRBJ1-2
D gene: TRBD1
clone size: NA
CDR3 protein: CASSLIRGQSYGYTF
CDR3 DNA: TGTGCCAGCAGCCTTATAAGGGGACAGAGCTATGGCTACACCTTC

V gene: TRBV12-3/TRBV12-4
J gene: TRBJ2-1
D gene: TRBD2
clone size: NA
CDR3 protein: CASSFRLAGDNEQFF
CDR3 DNA: TGTGCCAGCAGTTTTAGGCTAGCGGGCGACAATGAGCAGTTCTTC

V gene: TRBV29-1
J gene: TRBJ2-5
D gene: NA
clone size: NA
CDR3 protein: CSVGVYETQYF
CDR3 DNA: TGCAGCGTTGGAGTCTACGAGACCCAGTACTTC

V gene: TRBV28
J gene: TRBJ2-5
D gene: NA
clone size: few
CDR3 protein: CASSFGQWGHGEETQYF
CDR3 DNA: TGTGCCAGCAGCTTCGGACAGTGGGGGCACGGGGAAGAGACCCAGTACTTC

V gene: TRBV12-3/TRBV12-4
J gene: TRBJ2-3
D gene: TRBD1
clone size: NA
CDR3 protein: CASTSRMTGSDTQYF
CDR3 DNA: TGTGCCAGCACCTCACGTATGACAGGGTCAGATACGCAGTATTTT

V gene: TRBV27
J gene: TRBJ1-2
D gene: NA
clone size: once
CDR3 protein: CASGRDGNYGYTF
CDR3 DNA: TGTGCCAGCGGCCGGGACGGAAACTATGGCTACACCTTC

V gene: TRBV4-1
J gene: TRBJ1-2
D gene: NA
clone size: few
CDR3 protein: CASSQDDYGYTF
CDR3 DNA: TGCGCCAGCAGCCAGGATGATTATGGCTACACCTTC